A single T cell receptor (beta chain) is shown here with its context. Its antigen is unknown. TCRdb re-called the 5' RACE reads through MiXCR, storing one row per CDR3 protein. The top ten hold around 12% of the sample, which has under 550,000 distinct CDR3 sequences, about 20% seen once. The sample comes from a study of T-cell memory formation after mild COVID-19. The overall study: Clusters of TCRs were largely donor specific. The study's findings and limits: Cross-reactive memory seemingly joined, as some responding clones were found in pre-infection memory.

Sequencing used PBMCs or a T cell subset sorted from them (not recorded which). The clonotype comes from an adult woman who had mild COVID-19 (a few samples of this study predate the infection). Cell type and time point are not known.

CDR3 sequence (DNA): TGTGCCAGCAGCCGACTAGGAAGGGGCCGGTCCTACGAGCAGTACTTC. Amino acids: CASSRLGRGRSYEQYF. V and J are TRBV7-6 and TRBJ2-7; a possible D gene is TRBD2 (6 bases). Germline loops: CDR1 SGHVS, CDR2 FNYEAQ. The CDR3 totals 16 residues. V lost 5 bases and J lost 1, with 18 bases in between. Full variable domain (remainder filled in from reference TRBV7-6 and TRBJ2-7): GAGVSQSPRYKVTKRGQDVALRCDPISGHVSLYWYRQALGQGPEFLTYFNYEAQQDKSGLPNDRFSAERPEGSISTLTIQRTEQRDSAMYRCASSRLGRGRSYEQYFGPGTRLTVT.